The following is a T cell receptor (beta chain) sequence with its context. The target antigen is unknown. The sample comes from a study of T cells after yellow fever vaccination. Study-wide results and caveats: Post-booster samples contained most primary-vaccination clones (around 96% CD4, about 90% CD8). A small share of clonotypes appeared in both CD4 and CD8 compartments.

The 5'RACE template-switching step produced TCR cDNA and added a universal primer site and UMIs. TCRdb recomputed calls from the 5' RACE reads with MiXCR, one row per CDR3 protein. The table shows nearly 550,000 distinct CDR3 sequences, with about a fifth occurring only once. Germline CDR1 and CDR2: SGDLS and YYNGEE. Trimming removed 4 bases at V and 2 bases at J, with 12 bases between. This CDR3 comprises 15 residues. V gene TRBV9 combines with J gene TRBJ2-2; D remains ambiguous. Sequencing was performed on PBMCs, taken 15 days after the yellow fever booster vaccination. The TCR was taken from a man aged 25 to 45 who received the YFV17D yellow fever vaccine. CDR3 in DNA: TGTGCCAGCAGCCCCCTGGGCTCAAACACCGGGGAGCTGTTTTTT. Its translation is CASSPLGSNTGELFF. Together with reference TRBV9 and TRBJ2-2, the CDR3 gives the full variable domain: DSGVTQTPKHLITATGQRVTLRCSPRSGDLSVYWYQQSLDQGLQFLIQYYNGEERAKGNILERFSAQQFPDLHSELNLSSLELGDSALYFCASSPLGSNTGELFFGEGSRLTVL.